This T cell receptor (beta chain) was retrieved from a study of T-cell reconstitution after alpha-beta-depleted transplantation in children. Researchers prepared the TCRbeta library using unique molecular identifiers, the study reports. One entry per CDR3 protein results from TCRdb running MiXCR on the PCR reads. The sample holds around 200,000 distinct CDR3 sequences, about 6.4% seen once. There are many counts of this clonotype. The receptor was isolated from a human donor who donated a stem cell graft to a child with Wiskott-Aldrich syndrome. The starting material was PBMCs from the stem cell graft donor, obtained from the stem cell graft.

The CDR3 sequence is CSADRGTNTGELFF. The CDR3 region has the DNA TGCAGCGCAGACAGGGGCACGAACACCGGGGAGCTGTTTTTT. This chain connects TRBV29-1 to TRBJ2-2; 8 nucleotides align to TRBD1. Germline CDR1 is SQVTM and CDR2 is ANQGSEA. V dropped 7 bases and J dropped 0; count of bases not matched to a gene: 4. This CDR3 region has 14 residues.